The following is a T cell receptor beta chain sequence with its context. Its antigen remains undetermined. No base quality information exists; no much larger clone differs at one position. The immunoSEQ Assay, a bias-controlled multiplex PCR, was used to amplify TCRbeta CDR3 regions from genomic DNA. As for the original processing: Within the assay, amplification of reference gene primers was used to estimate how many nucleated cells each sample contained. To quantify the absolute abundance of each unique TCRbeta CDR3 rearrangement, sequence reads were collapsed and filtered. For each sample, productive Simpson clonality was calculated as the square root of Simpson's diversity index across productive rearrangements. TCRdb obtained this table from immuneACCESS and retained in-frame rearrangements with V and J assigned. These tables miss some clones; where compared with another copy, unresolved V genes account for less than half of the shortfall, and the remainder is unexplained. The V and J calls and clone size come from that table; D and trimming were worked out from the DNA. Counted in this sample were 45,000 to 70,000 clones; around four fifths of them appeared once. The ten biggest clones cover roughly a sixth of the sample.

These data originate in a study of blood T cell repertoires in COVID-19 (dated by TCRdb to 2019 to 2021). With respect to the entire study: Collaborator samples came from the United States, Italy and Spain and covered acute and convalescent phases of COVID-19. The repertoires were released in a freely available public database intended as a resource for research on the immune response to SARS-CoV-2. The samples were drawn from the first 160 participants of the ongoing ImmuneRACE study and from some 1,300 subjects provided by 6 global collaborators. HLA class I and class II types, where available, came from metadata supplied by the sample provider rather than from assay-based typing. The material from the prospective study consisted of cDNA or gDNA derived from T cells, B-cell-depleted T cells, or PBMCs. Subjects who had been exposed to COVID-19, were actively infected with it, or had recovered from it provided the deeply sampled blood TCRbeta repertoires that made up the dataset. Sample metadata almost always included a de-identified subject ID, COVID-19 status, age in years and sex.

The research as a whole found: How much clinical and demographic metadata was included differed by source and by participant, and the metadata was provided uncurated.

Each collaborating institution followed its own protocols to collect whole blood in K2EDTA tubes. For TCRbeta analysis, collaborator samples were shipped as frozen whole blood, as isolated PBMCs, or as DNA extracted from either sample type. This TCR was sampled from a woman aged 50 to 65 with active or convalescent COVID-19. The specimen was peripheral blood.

The DNA sequence is as follows: TGTGCCAGCAAGGAGTCAGGACTAGCGGGCCTCTACGAGCAGTACTTC. Its protein product is CASKESGLAGLYEQYF. The chain is assembled from TRBV27 and TRBJ2-7, and 11 bases in between align with TRBD2. From the germline V gene (reference sequence), CDR1 is MNHEY and CDR2 is SMNVEV. From the cysteine through the phenylalanine, the CDR3 covers 16 amino acids. Only CDR3 DNA remains: 48 bases, in frame from the first base. From V the trimming removes 7 bases and from J it removes 3 bases, while the gene matches leave 11 bases of the junction unaccounted for.